Given below is one T cell receptor (beta chain) in context. This clonotype was recorded a few times. Its antigen remains unidentified. The record has no base qualities; no much larger clone is one base away. V and J are trimmed by 3 bases and 4 bases, and the gene matches miss 5 bases of the junction. Counted from cysteine to phenylalanine, this CDR3 has 14 amino acids. Just CDR3 DNA is preserved here, 42 bases in frame from base 1. The germline V gene (reference sequence) gives CDR1 as LNHDA and CDR2 as SQIVND. TCR beta rearrangements were amplified from genomic DNA extracted from peripheral blood rather than from sorted cells or RNA. Rearranged TRB sequences spanning V, D and J segments were amplified in a multiplex touch-down PCR with a mixed TRB-A/B primer pool. Illumina adapters and sample indices were attached to the amplicons in two consecutive PCR reactions using Phusion HS II polymerase. Amplicons were gel-purified using the NucleoSpin Gel and PCR Clean-up kit and were subsequently checked with Qubit and an Agilent 2100 Bioanalyzer. The libraries were sequenced on an Illumina MiSeq with 600-cycle, single-indexed, paired-end runs. The authors' analysis ran thus. Processing of the TRB sequences was carried out with MiXCR versions 2.12 and 3.0.5. Each unique CDR3 nucleotide sequence was treated as one clone, and only productive sequences with two or more reads were kept. The repertoire metrics were Shannon diversity, evenness, clonality (defined as one minus evenness), and alpha-parameterized diversity profiles covering alpha 0 to 5. Generation probabilities of clones in paired pre- and post-chemotherapy samples were computed with the IGoR algorithm. TCRdb ran its own pipeline on the public reads, namely fastp trimming at Q25 and MiXCR clone calling, and kept in-frame beta chains. Each record represents a unique CDR3 protein, reported with the most common genes and DNA among its rows. V and J calls and clone size were set by TCRdb, not the authors. The sample table contains about 9,200 distinct CDR3 sequences; only one count was recorded for about 38% of them. The ten largest clonotypes hold nearly 8.5% of the sample.

The data are from a study of T cell repertoires in aging, cancer and after chemotherapy (dated by TCRdb to between 2018 and 2021). Context from the whole study: The donors fell into six age groups ranging from 30 or younger to 70 or older, and each group had at least three individuals. Control TCR repertoires from healthy donors were recorded over several months to years, and clear clonal overlap was observed across re-sampling. Several million TCR reads were contained in the full dataset. A cohort of around 210 cancer patients (roughly 90 with hematological and some 120 with solid cancers) was assembled, and 100 or so healthy donors were included as a reference group. The study profiled peripheral blood TCR beta repertoires from healthy donors and cancer patients to examine immunoaging and T cell reconstitution after chemotherapy. Study-wide findings and limitations: In healthy donors, the drop in TCR diversity with age came mainly from a loss of richness, whereas in cancer patients a loss of evenness also played a part. The authors noted that the repertoire data do not allow conclusions about immunological memory after chemotherapy. In both cancer cohorts, the median generation probability rose over the chemotherapy interval, which suggests that the repertoire was reconstituted through rebound thymic output. Compared with age-matched healthy donors, untreated patients with either hematological or solid cancers had significantly lower TCR diversity in the blood along with higher clonality.

This sequence uses TRBV19 and TRBJ2-7; TRBD2 fits 8 bases in the junction. This sequence was found in a human donor in good health. The sample was blood. The sequenced DNA: TGTGCCAGTAGTATGGGTAGCGGGGTGTACGAGCAGTACTTC. Translated, this is CASSMGSGVYEQYF.